A selection of T cell receptor beta chains follows, all from one sample in a study of technical replicates of blood from several donors. The assay was immunoSEQ multiplex PCR, and TCRdb's table has in-frame clones only and misses some. The sample includes tens of thousands of clones, 93% seen only once; the top ten take under 0.3%. The sequenced sample consisted of T cells isolated from PBMCs. The receptors derive from a human donor in good health. The CDR3 runs from the conserved cysteine through the conserved F or W. The order of the fields is CDR3 DNA, CDR3 protein, V gene, J gene, clone size, D gene. D genes are given only for firm matches. Rows may omit the clone size; those that give it use once, few, many or a size class.

cdr3_nt: TGCGCCAGCAGCTCGCAACAGGGGACAGATACGCAGTATTTT
cdr3_aa: CASSSQQGTDTQYF
v_call: TRBV5-1
j_call: TRBJ2-3
clone_size: NA
d_call: TRBD1

cdr3_nt: TGTGCCAGCAGCTTAGGGCCTAGCGGAACCTACGAGCAGTACTTC
cdr3_aa: CASSLGPSGTYEQYF
v_call: TRBV7-6
j_call: TRBJ2-7
clone_size: NA
d_call: TRBD2

cdr3_nt: TGTGCCAGCAGCATACAGGGGGGGGAGCAGTACTTC
cdr3_aa: CASSIQGGEQYF
v_call: TRBV5-6
j_call: TRBJ2-7
clone_size: NA
d_call: NA

cdr3_nt: TGTGCCACCAGCAGAGAGTCCCAGGGGCCTAACTATGGCTACACCTTC
cdr3_aa: CATSRESQGPNYGYTF
v_call: TRBV15
j_call: TRBJ1-2
clone_size: once
d_call: NA

cdr3_nt: TGTGCCAGCTCAGACTTTAAAGAGACCCAGTACTTC
cdr3_aa: CASSDFKETQYF
v_call: TRBV18
j_call: TRBJ2-5
clone_size: NA
d_call: NA

cdr3_nt: TGTGCCAGCAGCCTAGGACAGGGGAATATCAATGAGCAGTTCTTC
cdr3_aa: CASSLGQGNINEQFF
v_call: TRBV28
j_call: TRBJ2-1
clone_size: NA
d_call: TRBD1

cdr3_nt: TGTGCCAGCAACACAGGGGAAAAACTGTTTTTT
cdr3_aa: CASNTGEKLFF
v_call: TRBV28
j_call: TRBJ1-4
clone_size: NA
d_call: NA

cdr3_nt: TGTGCCAGCAAAACAGGGGCCTCTGGGGCCAACGTCCTGACTTTC
cdr3_aa: CASKTGASGANVLTF
v_call: TRBV19
j_call: TRBJ2-6
clone_size: NA
d_call: TRBD1

cdr3_nt: TGTGCCAGCAGCTCCAGGGGGGTCTACGAGCAGTACTTC
cdr3_aa: CASSSRGVYEQYF
v_call: TRBV7-9
j_call: TRBJ2-7
clone_size: NA
d_call: NA

cdr3_nt: TGTGCCAGCAGCCCTGAGACTGGGAGGGCCATTAACACCGGGGAGCTGTTTTTT
cdr3_aa: CASSPETGRAINTGELFF
v_call: TRBV7-2
j_call: TRBJ2-2
clone_size: NA
d_call: TRBD2

cdr3_nt: TGTGCCAGTAGTAGGGAGAAGAACACTGAAGCTTTCTTT
cdr3_aa: CASSREKNTEAFF
v_call: TRBV19
j_call: TRBJ1-1
clone_size: NA
d_call: NA

cdr3_nt: TGTGCCAGCAGTGGGGGGGATAACTATGGCTACACCTTC
cdr3_aa: CASSGGDNYGYTF
v_call: TRBV6-1
j_call: TRBJ1-2
clone_size: few
d_call: NA

cdr3_nt: TGTGCCAGCAGCGCGGAGGGAAACACCATATATTTT
cdr3_aa: CASSAEGNTIYF
v_call: TRBV9
j_call: TRBJ1-3
clone_size: NA
d_call: NA

cdr3_nt: TGTGCCAGCAGCCAAGACCCATCAGGGGGTCAGCCCCAGCATTTT
cdr3_aa: CASSQDPSGGQPQHF
v_call: TRBV4-2
j_call: TRBJ1-5
clone_size: NA
d_call: TRBD1

cdr3_nt: TGTGCCAGCAGCCCAGGACTAGCGGGGAATGGAGAGACCCAGTACTTC
cdr3_aa: CASSPGLAGNGETQYF
v_call: TRBV7-8
j_call: TRBJ2-5
clone_size: NA
d_call: TRBD2

cdr3_nt: TGTGCCCAGACGGCCGGGGACTACGAGCAGTACTTC
cdr3_aa: CAQTAGDYEQYF
v_call: TRBV18
j_call: TRBJ2-7
clone_size: NA
d_call: NA

cdr3_nt: TGTGCCAGCAGCTTGGCTGGGACTAGGGTTTACAATGAGCAGTTCTTC
cdr3_aa: CASSLAGTRVYNEQFF
v_call: TRBV5-8
j_call: TRBJ2-1
clone_size: NA
d_call: TRBD2

cdr3_nt: TGCGCCAGCAGCTTCGCGGGGAAAAATTCCTACGAGCAGTACTTC
cdr3_aa: CASSFAGKNSYEQYF
v_call: TRBV5-1
j_call: TRBJ2-7
clone_size: NA
d_call: NA

cdr3_nt: TGCGCCAGCAGCCCCCCGGCGGGACTAGCGGAAGAGTACAATGAGCAGTTCTTC
cdr3_aa: CASSPPAGLAEEYNEQFF
v_call: TRBV5-1
j_call: TRBJ2-1
clone_size: NA
d_call: TRBD2

cdr3_nt: TGTGCCAGCAGCCAGGACAGGGGGAATTTTGGTGAAGCTTTCTTT
cdr3_aa: CASSQDRGNFGEAFF
v_call: TRBV7-9
j_call: TRBJ1-1
clone_size: NA
d_call: TRBD1

cdr3_nt: TGCAGCGTTGAAGCGGCTAGTAGGGAGACCCAGTACTTC
cdr3_aa: CSVEAASRETQYF
v_call: TRBV29-1
j_call: TRBJ2-5
clone_size: NA
d_call: NA

cdr3_nt: TGTGCCAGCACCACCCTAAACCCGGGACAGGGAACAGATACGCAGTATTTT
cdr3_aa: CASTTLNPGQGTDTQYF
v_call: TRBV5-5
j_call: TRBJ2-3
clone_size: NA
d_call: TRBD1

cdr3_nt: TGTGCCAGCAGCTTGTCCGTCAGGGCTAATGAAAAACTGTTTTTT
cdr3_aa: CASSLSVRANEKLFF
v_call: TRBV5-6
j_call: TRBJ1-4
clone_size: NA
d_call: NA

cdr3_nt: TGTGCCAGCAGCTTGAAAATGACAGGGAGTGAAAAACTGTTTTTT
cdr3_aa: CASSLKMTGSEKLFF
v_call: TRBV5-6
j_call: TRBJ1-4
clone_size: NA
d_call: TRBD1

cdr3_nt: TGTGCCAGTAGTGTGGGGGGATCTGGAAACACCATATATTTT
cdr3_aa: CASSVGGSGNTIYF
v_call: TRBV19
j_call: TRBJ1-3
clone_size: once
d_call: NA

cdr3_nt: TGCGCCAGCAGCCAATTCGGACTAGCGGGCACAGATACGCAGTATTTT
cdr3_aa: CASSQFGLAGTDTQYF
v_call: TRBV4-1
j_call: TRBJ2-3
clone_size: NA
d_call: TRBD2

cdr3_nt: TGTGCCAGCAGCCTACCTTATAGCGGGGATAATGAGCAGTTCTTC
cdr3_aa: CASSLPYSGDNEQFF
v_call: TRBV7-6
j_call: TRBJ2-1
clone_size: NA
d_call: TRBD2

cdr3_nt: TGCAGCGTTGTAGAGACAGGGGATCAGCCCCAGCATTTT
cdr3_aa: CSVVETGDQPQHF
v_call: TRBV29-1
j_call: TRBJ1-5
clone_size: NA
d_call: TRBD1

cdr3_nt: TGTGCCAGCAGTTTGTATGATGGCTACACCTTC
cdr3_aa: CASSLYDGYTF
v_call: TRBV28
j_call: TRBJ1-2
clone_size: NA
d_call: NA

cdr3_nt: TGTGCCAGCAGCTTAGCGCAGGGGGACCGACTGGAGCAGTTCTTC
cdr3_aa: CASSLAQGDRLEQFF
v_call: TRBV7-9
j_call: TRBJ2-1
clone_size: NA
d_call: TRBD1

cdr3_nt: TGTGCCAGCAGCTCGGGACTAGCGGGGGGAGGACTCGACGAGCAGTACTTC
cdr3_aa: CASSSGLAGGGLDEQYF
v_call: TRBV7-9
j_call: TRBJ2-7
clone_size: NA
d_call: TRBD2

cdr3_nt: TGTGCCAGCAGCGTCACAGGGGGTCTCAACACTGAAGCTTTCTTT
cdr3_aa: CASSVTGGLNTEAFF
v_call: TRBV9
j_call: TRBJ1-1
clone_size: NA
d_call: TRBD1

cdr3_nt: TGTGCCAGCAATAATCTCGGGGAGCTGTTTTTT
cdr3_aa: CASNNLGELFF
v_call: TRBV2
j_call: TRBJ2-2
clone_size: NA
d_call: NA

cdr3_nt: TGCGCCAGCAGCTTGGGTCAGGGGGTGTACGAGCAGTACTTC
cdr3_aa: CASSLGQGVYEQYF
v_call: TRBV5-1
j_call: TRBJ2-7
clone_size: NA
d_call: TRBD1

cdr3_nt: TGTGCCAGCAGTTTTATGGGAACGACTAAGCACTATGGCTACACCTTC
cdr3_aa: CASSFMGTTKHYGYTF
v_call: TRBV28
j_call: TRBJ1-2
clone_size: NA
d_call: NA

cdr3_nt: TGTGCCAGCAGCGTAGGTCTTCTAAGCGGGCACGAGCAGTACTTC
cdr3_aa: CASSVGLLSGHEQYF
v_call: TRBV9
j_call: TRBJ2-7
clone_size: NA
d_call: NA

cdr3_nt: TGTGCCAGTAGAATGCGGGACAGAGGCTACGAGCAGTACTTC
cdr3_aa: CASRMRDRGYEQYF
v_call: TRBV19
j_call: TRBJ2-7
clone_size: NA
d_call: NA

cdr3_nt: TGTGCCAGCAGGTACCCCCGGGGCGGGAAGGGGGCCACTGAAGCTTTCTTT
cdr3_aa: CASRYPRGGKGATEAFF
v_call: TRBV2
j_call: TRBJ1-1
clone_size: NA
d_call: TRBD1

cdr3_nt: TGTGCCAGCAGTGCTACAGGGTATTGGGAGCAGTACTTC
cdr3_aa: CASSATGYWEQYF
v_call: TRBV27
j_call: TRBJ2-7
clone_size: NA
d_call: NA

cdr3_nt: TGTGCCAGCAGCCAAGGGACTCGAAACACCGGGGAGCTGTTTTTT
cdr3_aa: CASSQGTRNTGELFF
v_call: TRBV5-6
j_call: TRBJ2-2
clone_size: NA
d_call: NA

cdr3_nt: TGTGCCAGCAGCTTCTCTCTAGCGGGAGAGGACACCGGGGAGCTGTTTTTT
cdr3_aa: CASSFSLAGEDTGELFF
v_call: TRBV13
j_call: TRBJ2-2
clone_size: few
d_call: TRBD2

cdr3_nt: TGTGCCAGCAGTGACTCGTATGGCAATCAGCCCCAGCATTTT
cdr3_aa: CASSDSYGNQPQHF
v_call: TRBV6-4
j_call: TRBJ1-5
clone_size: NA
d_call: NA

cdr3_nt: TGTGCCAGCAGCCAGAGCTCGAGCTCCTATAATTCACCCCTCCACTTT
cdr3_aa: CASSQSSSSYNSPLHF
v_call: TRBV4-2
j_call: TRBJ1-6
clone_size: NA
d_call: NA

cdr3_nt: TGTGCCTTAATGGGGGGAGCGGACGGCTACACCTTC
cdr3_aa: CALMGGADGYTF
v_call: TRBV27
j_call: TRBJ1-2
clone_size: NA
d_call: NA

cdr3_nt: TGTGCCAGCAGTGAATGGCTAGCGGGGGCCCTAGGGGACACCGGGGAGCTGTTTTTT
cdr3_aa: CASSEWLAGALGDTGELFF
v_call: TRBV2
j_call: TRBJ2-2
clone_size: NA
d_call: TRBD2

cdr3_nt: TGTGCCAGTAGCCCGACAGTGGGAAGTGGAAACACCATATATTTT
cdr3_aa: CASSPTVGSGNTIYF
v_call: TRBV19
j_call: TRBJ1-3
clone_size: NA
d_call: NA

cdr3_nt: TGCGCCAGCAGCTCGCACTACCAGACCTACGAGCAGTACTTC
cdr3_aa: CASSSHYQTYEQYF
v_call: TRBV4-1
j_call: TRBJ2-7
clone_size: once
d_call: NA

cdr3_nt: TGTGCCAGCAGCCCCGGACAGGGATCCCTACTCCCCCTCCACTTT
cdr3_aa: CASSPGQGSLLPLHF
v_call: TRBV6-6
j_call: TRBJ1-6
clone_size: NA
d_call: TRBD1

cdr3_nt: TGTGCCAGCAGATTGACAGGGTTCTCCTACGAGCAGTACTTC
cdr3_aa: CASRLTGFSYEQYF
v_call: TRBV14
j_call: TRBJ2-7
clone_size: NA
d_call: TRBD1

cdr3_nt: TGTGCCAGCAGTCGTGGACAGAACACTGAAGCTTTCTTT
cdr3_aa: CASSRGQNTEAFF
v_call: TRBV7-6
j_call: TRBJ1-1
clone_size: NA
d_call: NA

cdr3_nt: TGCGCCAGCAGCCTCGGCCGGAGGGGTGAAAAACTGTTTTTT
cdr3_aa: CASSLGRRGEKLFF
v_call: TRBV5-1
j_call: TRBJ1-4
clone_size: NA
d_call: NA

cdr3_nt: TGTGCCAGTAGTATTACAGTTAAAAACATTCAGTACTTC
cdr3_aa: CASSITVKNIQYF
v_call: TRBV19
j_call: TRBJ2-4
clone_size: once
d_call: NA

cdr3_nt: TGTGCCAGCAGTTTGTCAGGGGGCCACGAAAAACTGTTTTTT
cdr3_aa: CASSLSGGHEKLFF
v_call: TRBV11-2
j_call: TRBJ1-4
clone_size: NA
d_call: TRBD1